The present entry profiles one TCR beta chain with its context. This record belongs to a study of blood T cell repertoires in COVID-19. As for the study in general: The origin of the acute and convalescent COVID-19 samples was the United States, Italy and Spain. PBMCs, B-cell-depleted T cells, or T cells provided the cDNA or gDNA that made up the material.

V shed 4 bases and J 7 bases; nucleotides not matched to a gene: 10. The CDR3 extends over 15 amino acids. Germline V CDR1 and CDR2: SGHAT, FQNNGV. Sequencing used immunoSEQ multiplex PCR; TCRdb keeps in-frame clones, though not all of them. The data contain about 480,000 clones, around nine tenths of them singletons. In terms of age and location, participants ranged from roughly 18 to 100 years and lived in around 22 US areas. Participant reports of clinical history set cohort assignment. Sequencing was performed on PBMCs or T cells enriched from blood (not recorded which). V usage is TRBV11-2 and J usage is TRBJ1-2, with 9 bases fitting TRBD1. This sequence originates from a woman between 18 and 30 years old with acute COVID-19. DNA of the CDR3: TGTGCCAGCAGCTCCCGGACAGGGGTTAAGGGTGGCTACACCTTC. Translation gives CASSSRTGVKGGYTF.